Shown below are 30 T cell receptor beta chains from a single sample sequenced in a study of blood T cell repertoires in COVID-19. Only in-frame clones appear in the TCRdb table, and some are missing; sequencing was by immunoSEQ multiplex PCR. The profile shows about 250,000 clones, approximately 86% of them singletons. The sequenced sample was peripheral blood. These receptors were obtained from a woman aged 60 to 75 who had recovered from COVID-19.

The chain uses TRBV7-3 and TRBJ2-3; TRBD2 matches at 13 bases. J gave up 4 bases and V 5 bases, and 6 bases lay outside the gene matches. The V gene's germline CDR1 is SGHTA and CDR2 FQGTGA. This CDR3 is built from 16 residues. The CDR3, as DNA: TGTGCCAGCAGCCCTAGACTAGCGGGGGGTGCAGATACGCAGTATTTT. Translation: CASSPRLAGGADTQYF.

This CDR3 reads CASSLRGGTDTQYF. DNA for the CDR3: TGTGCCAGCAGCCTCAGGGGGGGCACAGATACGCAGTATTTT. The gene calls are TRBV7-9 and TRBJ2-3, with D possibly matching TRBD1 (7 bases). The V gene lost 5 bases and the J gene lost 1 base, with 10 bases spanning the gap. The germline CDR1 and CDR2 sequences are SEHNR and FQNEAQ (reference sequence). The CDR3 totals 14 residues.

The V gene is TRBV9, the J gene TRBJ2-3, with D possibly TRBD1 on 6 matching bases. V was clipped by 4 bases and J by 6 bases, with 15 bases between them. This CDR3 is 14 amino acids long. Germline V gene data show CDR1 as SGDLS and CDR2 as YYNGEE. The CDR3: CASSLRGIGDTQYF. The CDR3, as DNA: TGTGCCAGCAGCCTGAGGGGGATTGGGGATACGCAGTATTTT.

The CDR3 DNA sequence: TGTGCCAGCAGTTTTGCGGGCCAGCCCCTGTCCCAGCATTTT. Translating gives CASSFAGQPLSQHF. The chain couples TRBV27 to TRBJ1-5, with no clear D. V was trimmed by 3 bases and J by 11 bases, leaving 17 bases between them. Germline CDR1 and CDR2: MNHEY and SMNVEV (reference sequence). This CDR3 region has 14 residues.

The chain carries TRBV7-9 and TRBJ2-7, with D perhaps matching TRBD1 (5 bases). The CDR3 covers 13 residues. Germline lookup yields CDR1 SEHNR and CDR2 FQNEAQ (reference sequence). Trimming shortened V by 5 bases and J by 3 bases, and 11 bases separated the two germline ends. The CDR3 sequence is CASSQRGYYEQYF. In DNA, the CDR3 is TGTGCCAGCAGCCAAAGGGGTTACTACGAGCAGTACTTC.

The chain recombines TRBV11-3 with TRBJ2-5; the D gene is possibly TRBD2 (5 bases). Trimming left V 1 base short and J 1 base short, with 10 bases between. Per the germline V gene, CDR1 is SGHNT and CDR2 is YENEEA. This CDR3 is 15 amino acids long. The CDR3 sequence: CASSLGGAGQETQYF. Written as DNA, the CDR3 is TGTGCCAGCAGCTTAGGAGGCGCGGGCCAAGAGACCCAGTACTTC.

This rearrangement joins TRBV28 to TRBJ2-2; D possibly corresponds to TRBD1 (5 bases). Germline V CDR1 and CDR2: MDHEN, SYDVKM. V dropped 3 bases and J dropped 2 bases, with 10 bases sitting between them. The CDR3 spans 15 residues. The CDR3 protein is CASSLWGRNTGELFF. In DNA form, the CDR3 reads TGTGCCAGCAGTTTGTGGGGCAGAAACACCGGGGAGCTGTTTTTT.

This clone was counted ten times or more. V usage is TRBV7-9 and J usage is TRBJ1-1, with a tentative D call TRBD1 (5 bases). CDR3 length: 15 amino acids. V lost 4 bases and J 0 bases, leaving 12 bases between the germline ends. Germline CDR1 is SEHNR and CDR2 is FQNEAQ (reference sequence). The CDR3 loop reads CASSSGQTLNTEAFF. DNA of the CDR3: TGTGCCAGCAGCTCCGGACAAACTCTGAACACTGAAGCTTTCTTT.

The rearrangement links TRBV28 to TRBJ1-2; TRBD1 matches 8 bases. V shed 3 bases and J 8 bases; nucleotides not matched to a gene: 14. Germline V gives CDR1 MDHEN, CDR2 SYDVKM. This CDR3 is built from 16 residues. CDR3 nucleotides: TGTGCCAGCAGTTTGACAGGGGTGTACGATGTGGGAGGCTACACCTTC. This encodes CASSLTGVYDVGGYTF.

A word on this clone: At one end the junction does not follow the germline gene, possibly because of a read error. This sequence joins TRBV6-1 and TRBJ1-2; 12 nucleotides match TRBD1. The V gene's germline CDR1 is MNHNS and CDR2 SASEGT. The CDR3 loop spans 15 amino acids. CDR3 DNA: TGTGCCAGCAGCTCTCGACGACCCGGGACAGGGGGCAGGAACTTC. Its protein product is CASSSRRPGTGGRNF.

The V and J genes are TRBV4-1 and TRBJ2-1; TRBD2 matches 10 bases. This CDR3 has 16 amino acids. V lost 7 bases, J lost 12 bases, and 18 bases stayed unmatched. Germline CDR1 reads MGHRA; CDR2 reads YSYEKL. This CDR3 is CASTSSSASGGRRQFF. CDR3 DNA sequence: TGCGCCAGCACCTCTTCATCAGCTAGCGGGGGCCGACGGCAGTTCTTC.

The V call is TRBV7-2, the J call TRBJ2-2; TRBD2 agrees at 10 bases. CDR1 is SGHTA, CDR2 FQGNSA, per germline. The CDR3 sequence is 17 residues long. J gave up 2 bases and V 6 bases, and 9 bases lay outside the gene matches. The CDR3 loop reads CASSFSSGGANTGELFF. The CDR3 DNA reads TGTGCCAGCAGTTTTTCAAGCGGGGGGGCCAACACCGGGGAGCTGTTTTTT.

The chain recombines TRBV28 with TRBJ2-7; perhaps TRBD1 as D (6 bases). V lost 4 bases and J 0 bases, leaving 10 bases between the germline ends. Germline V gene sequence: CDR1 MDHEN, CDR2 SYDVKM. The CDR3 extends over 14 amino acids. This chain's CDR3 is CASSSWDTSYEQYF. CDR3 sequence (DNA): TGTGCCAGCAGTTCCTGGGACACCTCCTACGAGCAGTACTTC.

This clone came up a few times. The chain links TRBV28 to TRBJ1-1; 12 nucleotides agree with TRBD1. Germline values: CDR1 MDHEN, CDR2 SYDVKM. The J segment lost 10 bases and the V segment lost 6 bases, leaving 6 bases of the junction unmatched. The CDR3 has 13 amino acids. CDR3 DNA: TGTGCCAGCAGGGGACAGGGGGCTATCGGAGCTTTCTTT. This sequence encodes CASRGQGAIGAFF. The complete variable domain, with remaining parts taken from reference TRBV28 and TRBJ1-1, reads DVKVTQSSRYLVKRTGEKVFLECVQDMDHENMFWYRQDPGLGLRLIYFSYDVKMKEKGDIPEGYSVSREKKERFSLILESASTNQTSMYLCASRGQGAIGAFFGQGTRLTVV.

The chain links TRBV29-1 to TRBJ1-4, with a weak D call TRBD1 (5 bases). The CDR3 is 14 amino acids. Trimming stripped 3 bases from V and 5 bases from J, with 13 bases between. The V gene's germline CDR1 is SQVTM and CDR2 ANQGSEA. This chain's CDR3 is CSVEGGQDNEKLFF. CDR3 nucleotides: TGCAGCGTTGAGGGAGGACAAGACAATGAAAAACTGTTTTTT.

The V and J genes are TRBV5-1 and TRBJ1-2; 7 bases line up with TRBD1. Germline CDR1 reads SGHRS; CDR2 reads YFSETQ. V was clipped by 3 bases and J by 6 bases; unmatched bases: 5. The CDR3 is 13 amino acids. The CDR3 spells CASSSDRVDGYTF. Here the CDR3 DNA reads TGCGCCAGCAGCTCCGACAGGGTGGATGGCTACACCTTC.

The chain combines TRBV28 with TRBJ1-2; D is unresolved. Germline CDR1 is MDHEN and CDR2 is SYDVKM. The CDR3 has 14 amino acids. Trimming removed 2 bases at V and 5 bases at J, with 12 bases between. The CDR3 DNA sequence: TGTGCCAGCAGTTTAGGCAGGCCCGATTATGGCTACACCTTC. Translation: CASSLGRPDYGYTF.

This clone was seen once. This sequence joins TRBV19 and TRBJ1-1, with 10 bases aligning to TRBD1. Unmatched junction bases numbered 10, after V lost 6 bases and J lost 3 bases. Per the germline V gene, CDR1 is LNHDA and CDR2 is SQIVND (reference sequence). This CDR3 has 16 residues. The CDR3 region has the DNA TGTGCCAGTAGAGCCCGACCCGGGACAGGGGACACTGAAGCTTTCTTT. Its protein product is CASRARPGTGDTEAFF.

This clone was seen only a few times. The gene calls are TRBV9 and TRBJ2-1; 8 nucleotides agree with TRBD2. The ends lost 0 bases at V and 5 bases at J; junction bases unmatched: 4. The CDR3 is 15 amino acids. Germline CDR1 reads SGDLS; CDR2 reads YYNGEE. In DNA, the CDR3 is TGTGCCAGCAGCGTAGGGGGCGGGGGGCACAATGAGCAGTTCTTC. This sequence encodes CASSVGGGGHNEQFF.

In its sample, this clone was seen a few times. The chain links TRBV28 to TRBJ1-5; no reliable D call. CDR3 size: 15 residues. V lost 8 bases, J lost 2 bases, and 16 bases lay in between. CDR1 and CDR2 from the germline V gene are MDHEN and SYDVKM. The CDR3 here is CASVLEGERNQPQHF. In DNA form, the CDR3 reads TGTGCCAGCGTGTTAGAGGGTGAACGCAATCAGCCCCAGCATTTT.

The rearrangement uses TRBV7-2 and TRBJ2-1; D not certain. CDR3 length: 13 amino acids. Trimming pared 5 bases from V and 12 bases from J, leaving 17 bases between. Germline V gene sequence: CDR1 SGHTA, CDR2 FQGNSA. CDR3 loop: CASSVPPPGGQFF. CDR3 bases: TGTGCCAGCAGCGTACCGCCCCCGGGTGGGCAGTTCTTC.

This chain joins TRBV28 and TRBJ2-7, with TRBD1 matching 8 bases. CDR3 size: 14 residues. Germline-derived CDR1 and CDR2 are MDHEN and SYDVKM. Germline trimming cut 7 bases from V and 4 bases from J; bases unmatched to any gene: 9. Here the CDR3 reads CASTLTGVFYEQYF. CDR3 nucleotide sequence: TGTGCCAGCACTTTGACAGGGGTATTTTACGAGCAGTACTTC.

The CDR3 sequence: CASSLGTVSNQPQHF. The CDR3 coding sequence is TGCGCCAGCAGCTTGGGGACAGTTTCCAATCAGCCCCAGCATTTT. The V and J genes are TRBV5-1 and TRBJ1-5, with D tentatively TRBD1 (6 bases). Per the germline V gene, CDR1 is SGHRS and CDR2 is YFSETQ. CDR3 size: 15 residues. V lost 0 bases and J lost 3, with 10 bases in between.

CDR3 DNA: TGCGCCAGCAGCTTGGAAGGGGGCGCGGGGAATCAGCCCCAGCATTTT. This sequence encodes CASSLEGGAGNQPQHF. The chain uses TRBV5-1 and TRBJ1-5, with TRBD1 identical over 7 bases. This CDR3 is 16 amino acids long. V shed 0 bases, J shed 4 bases, and the junction held 7 bases outside the gene matches. Germline-derived CDR1 and CDR2 are SGHRS and YFSETQ.

This clone was observed a single time. The V gene is TRBV7-3, the J gene TRBJ2-1, with D possibly matching TRBD2 (6 bases). CDR3 size: 13 residues. Germline V CDR1 and CDR2: SGHTA, FQGTGA. V was shortened by 1 base and J by 7 bases, with 8 bases between the two germline ends. The CDR3 coding sequence is TGTGCCAGCAGCTTAATGGGGGGTAATGAGCAGTTCTTC. It encodes CASSLMGGNEQFF.

This clone was found a few times. The gene calls are TRBV5-1 and TRBJ1-3; D possibly corresponds to TRBD1 (5 bases). This CDR3 is built from 15 residues. Per the germline V gene, CDR1 is SGHRS and CDR2 is YFSETQ. The V gene lost 0 bases and the J gene lost 8 bases, with 15 bases spanning the gap. CDR3 in DNA: TGCGCCAGCAGCTTGGATAGGCCAGGGAGGGACACCATATATTTT. As protein: CASSLDRPGRDTIYF.

Remarks on this clone: The identical CDR3 is also encoded by other nucleotide sequences in the sample. The chain carries TRBV7-8 and TRBJ1-6; 8 bases align to TRBD1. The V segment lost 5 bases and the J segment 10 bases; nucleotides outside the gene matches: 7. The CDR3 contains 14 residues. Germline assignment: CDR1 SGHVS and CDR2 FQNEAQ. CDR3: CASSPGQGRSPLHF. The DNA of the CDR3 is TGTGCCAGCAGCCCTGGACAGGGACGGTCACCCCTCCACTTT.

This clone turned up a few times. The chain joins TRBV11-2 to TRBJ1-3, with unresolved D. Germline V lookup: CDR1 SGHAT, CDR2 FQNNGV. V was clipped by 3 bases and J by 4 bases, with 13 bases between them. This CDR3 has 15 residues. This CDR3 reads CASSFNRDLGNTIYF. The CDR3 DNA reads as TGTGCCAGCAGCTTTAACAGAGACCTCGGAAACACCATATATTTT. The full variable domain, its missing parts supplied by reference TRBV11-2 and TRBJ1-3, is EAGVAQSPRYKIIEKRQSVAFWCNPISGHATLYWYQQILGQGPKLLIQFQNNGVVDDSQLPKDRFSAERLKGVDSTLKIQPAKLEDSAVYLCASSFNRDLGNTIYFGEGSWLTVV.

The chain joins TRBV25-1 to TRBJ2-7, with TRBD1 matching 9 bases. Per the germline V gene, CDR1 is MGHDK and CDR2 is SYGVNS. Trimming removed 6 bases from V and 4 bases from J; junction bases left unmatched: 7. The CDR3 totals 14 residues. CDR3: CASRETGGLYEQYF. DNA for the CDR3: TGTGCCAGCAGGGAAACAGGGGGCTTGTACGAGCAGTACTTC.

V and J are TRBV4-3 and TRBJ1-1; D unclear. V was clipped by 2 bases and J by 4 bases, with 14 bases between them. Germline V gene lookup returns CDR1 LGHNA and CDR2 YSLEER. This CDR3 is 15 amino acids long. For the CDR3, the DNA is TGCGCCAGCAGCCAACTGCTCGGGGTCGGCACTGAAGCTTTCTTT. This sequence encodes CASSQLLGVGTEAFF.